This T cell receptor (beta chain) was obtained from a study of cytomegalovirus exposure and HLA in healthy donors. Germline V gene data show CDR1 as SEHNR and CDR2 as FQNEAQ (reference sequence). This CDR3 contains 17 residues. J was trimmed by 2 bases and V by 2 bases; bases with no gene match: 9. Assay used: immunoSEQ multiplex PCR; TCRdb lists only in-frame clones, some missing. The sample consists of more than 95,000 clones, roughly 90% of them appearing once. Sequenced: PBMCs. The TCR sequence derives from a woman under 30 in good health and CMV-seronegative. The chain combines TRBV7-9 with TRBJ2-3, with 8 bases fitting TRBD1. For the CDR3, the DNA is TGTGCCAGCAGCTTACCCGTGGGACAGGCCTCCACAGATACGCAGTATTTT. Its translation: CASSLPVGQASTDTQYF.